The 27 T cell receptor beta chains below were found in one sample sequenced in a study of T-cell reconstitution after alpha-beta-depleted transplantation in children. It was with unique molecular identifiers that the TCRbeta library was prepared. TCRdb used MiXCR to reprocess the PCR reads, holding one entry per CDR3 protein. The sample lists 120,000 or so distinct CDR3 sequences; under 30% were seen once. Source: PBMCs, mostly from graft donor cells, taken 180 days after TCRalphabeta/CD19-depleted stem cell transplant. Receptors originate from a male patient aged 2-9 years who had a stem cell transplant for chronic granulomatous disease, so the T cells may come from the graft donor.

This clonotype was counted at least ten times. J is TRBJ1-2 and V is TRBV6-5, with a weak D call TRBD1 (6 bases). Trimming stripped 5 bases from V and 3 bases from J, with 16 bases between. From germline, CDR1 is MNHEY and CDR2 SVGAGI. The CDR3 is made up of 15 amino acids. CDR3 residues: CASSRQGRQYYGYTF. In DNA, the CDR3 is TGTGCCAGCAGTCGGCAGGGGAGGCAATACTATGGCTACACCTTC.

This clonotype was detected ten times or more. V is TRBV5-1 and J is TRBJ2-2, with TRBD2 matching over 8 bases. The CDR3 covers 14 residues. J gave up 1 base and V 5 bases, and 1 base lay outside the gene matches. In germline, CDR1 is SGHRS, CDR2 YFSETQ. The DNA of the CDR3 is TGCGCCAGCAGGCTAGCGGGGAACACCGGGGAGCTGTTTTTT. Its translation is CASRLAGNTGELFF.

This clonotype was detected only once. The rearrangement uses TRBV7-2 and TRBJ2-7; TRBD2 matches at 7 bases. The V segment lost 3 bases and the J segment 2 bases; nucleotides outside the gene matches: 4. The CDR3 loop spans 14 amino acids. Germline V gene data show CDR1 as SGHTA and CDR2 as FQGNSA. CDR3 sequence reads: CASSFNGRTYEQYF. The CDR3 DNA reads TGTGCCAGCAGCTTTAACGGGAGGACCTACGAGCAGTACTTC.

In this sample, this clonotype turned up a few times. The chain is built from TRBV20-1 and TRBJ2-3, with D tentatively TRBD2 (7 bases). Trimming took 2 bases from V and 0 from J, leaving 18 bases between them. Germline CDR1 reads DFQATT; CDR2 reads SNEGSKA (reference sequence). CDR3 length: 17 residues. In DNA form, the CDR3 reads TGCAGTGCTAGACGGGGAGGGCAGGGGACAAGCACAGATACGCAGTATTTT. This codes for CSARRGGQGTSTDTQYF.

A few counts support this clonotype. V is TRBV29-1 and J is TRBJ2-3; 12 bases map to TRBD2. J was trimmed by 5 bases and V by 8 bases; bases with no gene match: 2. Per the germline V gene, CDR1 is SQVTM and CDR2 is ANQGSEA. The CDR3 runs to 12 residues. The CDR3 sequence is CSMGLAGDTQYF. For the CDR3, the DNA is TGCAGCATGGGACTAGCGGGAGATACGCAGTATTTT.

CDR3 protein: CASSSSPGLANTGELFF. CDR3 nucleotide sequence: TGCGCCAGCAGCTCCTCACCGGGACTAGCGAACACCGGGGAGCTGTTTTTT. This sequence joins TRBV5-1 and TRBJ2-2; 8 positions match TRBD2. The junction had 7 bases not matched to a gene; V was cut back by 3 bases and J by 0 bases. The germline CDR1 and CDR2 sequences are SGHRS and YFSETQ. The CDR3 covers 17 residues.

This chain links TRBV25-1 with TRBJ2-5, with 9 bases identical to TRBD1. CDR3 length: 14 residues. Germline V gene data show CDR1 as MGHDK and CDR2 as SYGVNS. J gave up 5 bases and V 4 bases, and 5 bases lay outside the gene matches. The CDR3 sequence: CASSAGTGTETQYF. The CDR3 region has the DNA TGTGCCAGCAGTGCCGGGACAGGGACGGAGACCCAGTACTTC.

V is TRBV20-1 and J is TRBJ2-1; 7 nucleotides match TRBD1. Germline CDR1 is DFQATT and CDR2 is SNEGSKA (reference sequence). This CDR3 has 14 amino acids. The CDR3 bases are TGCAGCCGAGAGGGGGCCGGCTCCTACAATGAGCAGTTCTTC. It codes for CSREGAGSYNEQFF.

Ten or more counts support this clonotype. This chain connects TRBV20-1 to TRBJ2-1, with 10 positions matching TRBD2. V dropped 3 bases and J dropped 8; count of bases not matched to a gene: 7. In germline, CDR1 is DFQATT, CDR2 SNEGSKA (reference sequence). The CDR3 totals 14 residues. The CDR3 DNA sequence: TGCAGTGCTAGGAGGCCTAGCGGGAGACATGAGCAGTTCTTC. Its translation: CSARRPSGRHEQFF.

The genes are TRBV29-1 and TRBJ2-7, with D possibly being TRBD1 (5 bases). V dropped 4 bases and J dropped 0 bases, with 13 bases sitting between them. Germline V lookup: CDR1 SQVTM, CDR2 ANQGSEA. The length of the CDR3 is 14 residues. The CDR3 loop is CSVAARQRSYEQYF. Written as DNA, the CDR3 is TGCAGCGTTGCCGCCCGACAGCGCTCCTACGAGCAGTACTTC.

The V and J genes are TRBV3-1 and TRBJ2-1, with TRBD2 identical over 11 bases. The CDR3 spans 15 residues. Per the germline V gene, CDR1 is LGHDT and CDR2 is YNNKEL (reference sequence). With V trimmed by 3 bases and J by 4 bases, 2 bases remained unmatched. CDR3 loop: CASSQTSGVYNEQFF. CDR3 in DNA: TGTGCCAGCAGCCAGACTAGCGGGGTGTACAATGAGCAGTTCTTC.

This clonotype appeared many times. The CDR3 DNA reads TGTGCCAGCAGCTTATCGACGGTGGGTTACGGCTACACCTTC. Translating it yields CASSLSTVGYGYTF. The V and J genes are TRBV7-9 and TRBJ1-2; D remains ambiguous. Looked up from germline, CDR1 is SEHNR and CDR2 is FQNEAQ (reference sequence). V shed 2 bases and J shed 8 bases, with 15 bases lying between them. The CDR3 runs to 14 residues.

J is TRBJ1-1 and V is TRBV5-1; D remains ambiguous. There are 14 residues in the CDR3. V was shortened by 0 bases and J by 5 bases, with 11 bases between the two germline ends. The germline V gene has CDR1 SGHRS and CDR2 YFSETQ. CDR3 residues: CASSLGQVVTEAFF. The CDR3 region has the DNA TGCGCCAGCAGCTTGGGGCAGGTAGTGACTGAAGCTTTCTTT.

There are many counts of this clonotype. The chain links TRBV5-1 to TRBJ2-1; D remains ambiguous. V lost 4 bases and J 1 base, leaving 12 bases between the germline ends. The length of the CDR3 is 15 residues. CDR1 is SGHRS and CDR2 is YFSETQ in the germline V gene. The CDR3 region has the DNA TGCGCCAGCAGCCCCGCAGGCCTTTCCTACAATGAGCAGTTCTTC. This codes for CASSPAGLSYNEQFF.

This clonotype was seen many times. The chain recombines TRBV7-9 with TRBJ2-7, with 9 bases that match TRBD1. This CDR3 has 15 amino acids. V gave up 7 bases and J gave up 1 base; unmatched junction bases: 8. CDR1 is SEHNR and CDR2 is FQNEAQ in the germline V gene (reference sequence). CDR3 sequence (DNA): TGTGCCAGCACTAGGACAGGGGCTGAATCCTACGAGCAGTACTTC. It encodes CASTRTGAESYEQYF.

The chain is built from TRBV12-3 or TRBV12-4 and TRBJ1-3; D is unclear. The CDR3 is made up of 14 amino acids. Trimming cost V 3 bases and J 1 base, with 7 bases left between them. The CDR3 region has the DNA TGTGCCAGCAGTTTGCACGGTTCTGGAAACACCATATATTTT. This encodes CASSLHGSGNTIYF.

V is TRBV7-2 and J is TRBJ1-5, with 7 bases matching TRBD1. V lost 3 bases to trimming and J lost 6 bases; unmatched junction nucleotides: 8. The CDR3 spans 15 residues. Germline loops: CDR1 SGHTA, CDR2 FQGNSA. The CDR3: CASSLRSQGGQPQHF. The DNA for the CDR3 is TGTGCCAGCAGCTTGAGGTCCCAGGGGGGTCAGCCCCAGCATTTT.

This chain connects TRBV12-3 or TRBV12-4 to TRBJ1-5; D is perhaps TRBD1 (6 bases). V dropped 6 bases and J dropped 6 bases, with 15 bases sitting between them. This CDR3 is built from 14 residues. The CDR3 protein is CASSPGRDIQPQHF. The CDR3 DNA reads TGTGCCAGCAGCCCGGGCAGGGACATTCAGCCCCAGCATTTT.

In its sample, this clonotype was seen a few times. The chain has TRBV20-1 and TRBJ1-1; perhaps TRBD1 as D (6 bases). The V and J ends lost 4 bases and 0 bases respectively, with 12 bases between them. The CDR3 is made up of 14 amino acids. Germline loops: CDR1 DFQATT, CDR2 SNEGSKA (reference sequence). The CDR3 region has the DNA TGCAGTGCTACGTACAGGGAGATGAACACTGAAGCTTTCTTT. This gives the protein CSATYREMNTEAFF.

This clonotype was seen ten or more times. The chain has TRBV6-5 and TRBJ2-1, with 12 bases fitting TRBD1. This CDR3 spans 16 amino acids. The junction had 6 bases not matched to a gene; V was cut back by 2 bases and J by 7 bases. Germline CDR1 reads MNHEY; CDR2 reads SVGAGI. The CDR3 is CASSYAGTGGRNEQFF. The CDR3 region has the DNA TGTGCCAGCAGTTACGCCGGGACAGGGGGCAGAAATGAGCAGTTCTTC.

This chain joins TRBV12-3 or TRBV12-4 and TRBJ2-3; TRBD1 matches at 12 bases. The CDR3 length is 18 residues. Unmatched junction bases numbered 9, after V lost 0 bases and J lost 5 bases. DNA of the CDR3: TGTGCCAGCAGTTTAGCGAATGTGGGACAGGGGGCGAAAGATACGCAGTATTTT. It codes for CASSLANVGQGAKDTQYF.

This clonotype was detected a few times. The rearrangement links TRBV7-9 to TRBJ2-1; 7 bases are shared with TRBD1. The CDR3 runs 15 residues. With 4 bases clipped from V and 6 bases from J, the junction kept 9 bases outside the gene matches. CDR1 is SEHNR and CDR2 is FQNEAQ in the germline V gene (reference sequence). The CDR3 loop is CASSSPTGIRNEQFF. Written as DNA, the CDR3 is TGTGCCAGCAGCTCACCGACAGGGATTCGCAATGAGCAGTTCTTC.

The chain is built from TRBV12-3 or TRBV12-4 and TRBJ1-2; 11 nucleotides line up with TRBD1. V lost 0 bases and J lost 4; bases outside the gene matches: 7. This CDR3 has 17 residues. CDR3 sequence: CASSLALGQGAPYGYTF. CDR3 DNA sequence: TGTGCCAGCAGTTTAGCGCTTGGACAGGGGGCGCCCTATGGCTACACCTTC.

This clonotype was recorded a few times. This chain's CDR3 is CSARDSGLGLAGSLPGSQYF. DNA for the CDR3: TGCAGTGCTAGAGATTCGGGGCTGGGACTAGCGGGATCCCTACCCGGTTCGCAGTACTTC. The rearrangement joins TRBV20-1 to TRBJ2-7; 13 positions match TRBD2. Trimming at V came to 0 bases and at J to 9 bases, leaving 23 bases not matched to a gene. The CDR3 consists of 20 residues. Germline CDR1 is DFQATT and CDR2 is SNEGSKA (reference sequence).

The chain recombines TRBV20-1 with TRBJ1-3; TRBD1 matches 10 bases. The CDR3 contains 14 residues. V shed 6 bases and J 5 bases; nucleotides not matched to a gene: 7. Germline assignment: CDR1 DFQATT and CDR2 SNEGSKA (reference sequence). CDR3 DNA: TGCAGTGCAGATAAGGGACAGGGGAGAAACACCATATATTTT. Amino acids: CSADKGQGRNTIYF.

This clonotype was counted ten times or more. The chain couples TRBV7-9 to TRBJ2-7; 7 nucleotides align to TRBD1. V shed 0 bases, J shed 2 bases, and the junction held 7 bases outside the gene matches. Germline CDR1 reads SEHNR; CDR2 reads FQNEAQ (reference sequence). This CDR3 is 16 amino acids long. CDR3 sequence reads: CASSLAPKDRTYEQYF. CDR3 nucleotide sequence: TGTGCCAGCAGCTTAGCCCCCAAGGACAGGACCTACGAGCAGTACTTC.

This clonotype occurred many times. The CDR3 sequence: CSVDGRYNEQFF. The CDR3 DNA reads as TGCAGCGTTGATGGGCGGTACAATGAGCAGTTCTTC. This sequence joins TRBV29-1 and TRBJ2-1; D is undetermined. V lost 3 bases and J 4 bases, leaving 7 bases between the germline ends. The V gene's germline CDR1 is SQVTM and CDR2 ANQGSEA. This CDR3 has 12 amino acids.